What follows describes a single T cell receptor (beta chain). This clone occurred once. The target of this receptor is not known. No base quality values were provided; no much bigger clone lies one nucleotide off. Genomic DNA was isolated using the Qiagen DNeasy kit from unsorted PBMCs as well as from negatively selected CD4+ and CD8+ fractions. Using primers that anneal to V and J segments, immunoSEQ multiplex PCR amplified the TCR beta CDR3 regions. A synthetic immune receptor repertoire was used to minimize amplification bias, and any residual bias was removed computationally once sequencing was done. Concerning the study's data processing: Custom Python scripts were used to quantify repertoire diversity as the Shannon entropy index. The unsorted, CD4+ and CD8+ repertoires were each analyzed separately, with the exception of combined analyses, where CD4+ and CD8+ sequences were merged in silico. Clonal expansion was defined as at least a 2-fold frequency increase after treatment relative to C1D1, with a pseudocount of 0.5 for undetected baseline clones. Singleton clones were defined as clones with 0 or 1 copy at C1D1, and non-singleton clones were defined as clones with 2 or more copies. Clones expanded in unsorted samples were annotated as CD4+, CD8+ or unknown by matching protein sequences in sorted samples from the same patient. Diversity changes from C1D1 to C4D1 were tested in paired samples using Wilcoxon tests. The table was pulled from immuneACCESS by TCRdb, which kept in-frame rearrangements only. Such tables lose some clones; where checked, under half of the loss comes from unresolved V genes, and the rest has no known cause. The D gene and trimming were derived from the DNA, and the V and J assignments and clone size from that table. This sample lists some 95,000 clones; roughly 89% were detected once. The ten largest clones take up approximately 12% of the sample.

Explained via the paper, the time point label denotes: cycle 2 day 1 (C2D1) of nivolumab. All trial patients had relapsed after autologous stem cell transplantation, with cohorts A, B and C differing in prior brentuximab vedotin exposure. A total of roughly 60 patients with relapsed/refractory classical Hodgkin lymphoma made up the trial cohort, and each patient's best overall response was complete response, partial response or progressive disease. Trial patients were treated with single-agent nivolumab in the multi-cohort phase II CheckMate 205 trial. An independent review committee assessed best overall response using the 2007 International Working Group response criteria. Trial PBMCs were obtained immediately prior to nivolumab initiation (C1D1) and on therapy at cycle 2 day 1 and cycle 4 day 1. Peripheral blood was collected in 8 mL Vacutainer Cell Preparation Tubes, from which PBMCs were isolated by centrifugation and then cryopreserved.

The source of the sample is a study of PD-1 blockade in classical Hodgkin lymphoma (dated by TCRdb to the early 2020s). Concerning the study at large: Nivolumab dosing was 3 mg/kg intravenously every 2 weeks, continuing until either disease progression or unacceptable toxicity. The study used TCR beta sequencing and CyTOF to define a peripheral blood immune signature of response to PD-1 blockade in classical Hodgkin lymphoma. The paper as a whole reports these results and caveats: Baseline TCR diversity was reported to be lower in newly diagnosed patients than in healthy donors and to be lower still in relapsed/refractory patients. The study was limited to a single clinical trial cohort, and causes of repertoire differences, possibly disease activity or prior therapy, remained undefined. Baseline diversity similar to that of newly diagnosed patients was observed in trial patients achieving complete response, whereas significantly lower diversity was observed in partial responders and progressors. Lower diversity was observed in patients in whom nivolumab was started less than 1 year after ASCT, and these patients were excluded from later analyses so that confounding by immune reconstitution would be avoided. CD4+ but not CD8+ TCR diversity rose significantly by C4D1 (p=0.0027 vs p=0.16), most apparent in complete responders (p=0.02).

The CDR3 holds 17 amino acids from the cysteine to the phenylalanine. This entry keeps only the CDR3 DNA: 51 bases, framed from base 1. V loses 0 bases of germline sequence and J loses 0 bases, and the interval between the two ends is 12 bases. The germline V gene supplies CDR1 MGHRA and CDR2 YSYEKL. The receptor was derived from a human donor with classical Hodgkin lymphoma. The sequencing used peripheral blood mononuclear cells (PBMCs), collected before the second cycle of nivolumab. Recombination linked TRBV4-1 to TRBJ2-1, with the identity of the D gene unclear. Here is the DNA: TGCGCCAGCAGCCAAGAAGGTGGCCGCACCTCCTACAATGAGCAGTTCTTC. Its translation reads: CASSQEGGRTSYNEQFF.